The following is a T cell receptor (beta chain) sequence with its context. This CDR3 contains 16 residues. Germline lookup yields CDR1 SGHRS and CDR2 YFSETQ. Trimming took off 2 bases at V and 5 bases at J, with 19 bases between the two ends. The entry originates in a study of cytomegalovirus exposure and HLA in healthy donors. With 60 Vbeta and 13 Jbeta primers, the PCR was carried out. Data came from immunoSEQ multiplex PCR; TCRdb stores just in-frame clones and leaves some out. The sample yields under 200,000 clones, roughly 79% seen once. The V and J genes are TRBV5-1 and TRBJ2-5; D gene uncertain. This receptor was identified in a man aged 25 to 40 in good health and CMV-seronegative. Sequenced input: PBMCs. CDR3 in amino acids: CASSFGPGTSSETQYF. CDR3 nucleotide sequence: TGCGCCAGCAGCTTTGGTCCCGGTACCTCTTCGGAGACCCAGTACTTC.